The 27 T cell receptor beta chains in this list originate from one sample, sequenced in a study of T-cell memory formation after mild COVID-19. TCRdb reprocessed the 5' RACE reads with MiXCR, giving one entry per CDR3 protein. The table lists over 10,000 distinct CDR3 sequences, approximately 14% of them singletons. Sequencing input: PBMCs or a T cell subset sorted from them (not recorded which). The origin of the receptors is a man between 18 and 29 years old who had mild COVID-19 (a few samples of this study predate the infection). Cell type and time point are not known.

Only a few counts were recorded for this clonotype. The rearrangement uses TRBV9 and TRBJ1-2; tentatively, D is TRBD1 (5 bases). CDR1 is SGDLS, CDR2 YYNGEE, per germline. V was pared by 9 bases and J by 13 bases, with 19 bases between. This CDR3 is 11 amino acids long. The CDR3 DNA reads as TGTGCCAATCTGGGGACGGCCCTAGGCACCTTC. It yields the protein CANLGTALGTF.

This clonotype was counted many times. The V and J genes are TRBV5-1 and TRBJ1-6; possibly TRBD1 for D (5 bases). Germline values: CDR1 SGHRS, CDR2 YFSETQ. With 2 bases removed from V and 9 bases from J, the gap between germline ends came to 9 bases. The CDR3 is 13 amino acids. The CDR3: CASSFKGASPLHF. Written as DNA, the CDR3 is TGCGCCAGCAGCTTCAAAGGGGCTTCACCCCTCCACTTT. The full variable domain, in which reference TRBV5-1 and TRBJ1-6 provide the parts outside the CDR3, is KAGVTQTPRYLIKTRGQQVTLSCSPISGHRSVSWYQQTPGQGLQFLFEYFSETQRNKGNFPGRFSGRQFSNSRSEMNVSTLELGDSALYLCASSFKGASPLHFGNGTRLTVT.

This clonotype was picked up many times. V is TRBV11-2 and J is TRBJ1-2, with TRBD1 matching over 7 bases. This CDR3 spans 17 amino acids. Germline V gene lookup returns CDR1 SGHAT and CDR2 FQNNGV. V gave up 0 bases and J gave up 1 base; unmatched junction bases: 8. CDR3 protein: CASSLEDRSGVNYGYTF. The DNA of the CDR3 is TGTGCCAGCAGCTTAGAGGACAGGAGCGGGGTTAACTATGGCTACACCTTC.

This clonotype was seen a handful of times. The chain recombines TRBV23-1 with TRBJ1-5, with D perhaps matching TRBD1 (6 bases). TRBV23-1 is identified as an open reading frame with a role that is uncertain. V was shortened by 4 bases and J by 5 bases, with 12 bases between the two germline ends. The CDR3 contains 14 residues. The chain's CDR3 is CASSRPQGYQPQHF. DNA of the CDR3: TGCGCCAGCAGTCGACCACAGGGTTATCAGCCCCAGCATTTT.

This clonotype was detected ten times or more. The chain uses TRBV5-4 and TRBJ2-5, with D unclear. The CDR3 consists of 15 residues. Trimming shortened V by 0 bases and J by 7 bases, and 16 bases separated the two germline ends. Germline V gene data show CDR1 as SGHNT and CDR2 as YYREEE (reference sequence). The DNA of the CDR3 is TGTGCCAGCAGCTTGGACTCCCCGGGCGGCGGGACCCAGTACTTC. Translated: CASSLDSPGGGTQYF.

This clonotype showed up many times. J is TRBJ2-7 and V is TRBV12-3 or TRBV12-4; D is ambiguous. The CDR3 length is 14 residues. V was pared by 3 bases and J by 0 bases, with 9 bases between. The CDR3 loop is CASSFHPSSYEQYF. The CDR3 region has the DNA TGTGCCAGCAGTTTTCACCCCAGCTCCTACGAGCAGTACTTC.

The chain carries TRBV5-1 and TRBJ2-1; 9 positions agree with TRBD1. Losses at the gene ends were 4 bases for V and 4 bases for J; bases not matched to a gene: 6. Germline V CDR1 and CDR2: SGHRS, YFSETQ. This CDR3 region has 15 residues. CDR3 residues: CASSLGQGWYNEQFF. The CDR3 DNA sequence: TGCGCCAGCAGCCTTGGACAGGGGTGGTACAATGAGCAGTTCTTC. Full variable domain (rest looked up from reference TRBV5-1 and TRBJ2-1): KAGVTQTPRYLIKTRGQQVTLSCSPISGHRSVSWYQQTPGQGLQFLFEYFSETQRNKGNFPGRFSGRQFSNSRSEMNVSTLELGDSALYLCASSLGQGWYNEQFFGPGTRLTVL.

The sample holds many counts of this clonotype. The chain employs TRBV7-2 and TRBJ1-6; D perhaps matches TRBD1 (6 bases). The CDR3 is 18 residues long. CDR1 and CDR2 from the germline V gene are SGHTA and FQGNSA. V lost 4 bases and J lost 0, with 16 bases in between. The CDR3 DNA sequence: TGTGCCAGCAGCTCATCCGGGACACTATACTCCTATAATTCACCCCTCCACTTT. Its translation is CASSSSGTLYSYNSPLHF.

This clonotype has ten or more counts. Sequence at one end of the junction differs from germline and may be a read error. The V gene is TRBV5-1, the J gene TRBJ2-1, with unresolved D. This CDR3 region has 15 residues. Germline CDR1 is SGHRS and CDR2 is YFSETQ. CDR3 in DNA: TGCGCCAGCAGCTTGGCGGTTTTGTCCTACAATCAGCAGTTCTTC. Amino acid sequence: CASSLAVLSYNQQFF.

This clonotype was observed many times. The rearrangement links TRBV6-5 to TRBJ2-1; possible D gene TRBD2, 6 bases. The V gene's germline CDR1 is MNHEY and CDR2 SVGAGI. The CDR3 is made up of 15 amino acids. Trimming pared 6 bases from V and 4 bases from J, leaving 16 bases between. The CDR3 nucleotides are TGTGCCAGCAGCCGACGGGACTCCCCGTACAATGAGCAGTTCTTC. It is translated as CASSRRDSPYNEQFF.

This clonotype has just one count. The rearrangement uses TRBV5-1 and TRBJ2-7; D is unclear. CDR1 is SGHRS, CDR2 YFSETQ, per germline. The V end lost 0 bases, the J end lost 2 bases, and 12 bases lay between the germline ends. The CDR3 totals 15 residues. CDR3 bases: TGCGCCAGCAGCTTGGTTGTGGCCAGGACCTACGAGCAGTACTTC. Its translation: CASSLVVARTYEQYF.

This clonotype was observed at least ten times. The rearrangement joins TRBV9 to TRBJ2-1; D remains unclear. Germline CDR1 is SGDLS and CDR2 is YYNGEE. The CDR3 spans 13 residues. Trimming stripped 3 bases from V and 7 bases from J, with 11 bases between. Here the CDR3 reads CASSAWTENEQFF. CDR3 nucleotide sequence: TGTGCCAGCAGCGCCTGGACGGAGAATGAGCAGTTCTTC. Based on the CDR3 plus reference TRBV9 and TRBJ2-1, the full variable domain is DSGVTQTPKHLITATGQRVTLRCSPRSGDLSVYWYQQSLDQGLQFLIQYYNGEERAKGNILERFSAQQFPDLHSELNLSSLELGDSALYFCASSAWTENEQFFGPGTRLTVL.

The chain carries TRBV12-3 or TRBV12-4 and TRBJ2-7, with D unclear. V lost 6 bases and J lost 1, with 7 bases in between. The CDR3 runs 12 residues. CDR3 region: CASSDTSYEQYF. In DNA form, the CDR3 reads TGTGCCAGCAGCGACACTTCCTACGAGCAGTACTTC.

Many counts were recorded for this clonotype. This chain connects TRBV4-1 to TRBJ1-4; D not resolved. Germline V lookup: CDR1 MGHRA, CDR2 YSYEKL. This CDR3 has 15 residues. Trimming removed 1 base from V and 0 bases from J, with 6 bases in between. The CDR3 region is CASSQVAATNEKLFF. The CDR3, as DNA: TGCGCCAGCAGCCAAGTGGCGGCAACTAATGAAAAACTGTTTTTT.

V gene TRBV9 combines with J gene TRBJ2-5; 12 bases agree with TRBD2. The V gene's germline CDR1 is SGDLS and CDR2 YYNGEE. This CDR3 region has 16 residues. V trimming: 3 bases; J trimming: 0 bases; junction bases outside the gene matches: 3. The CDR3 here is CASSARTSGDQETQYF. The CDR3 DNA reads TGTGCCAGCAGCGCCCGGACTAGCGGGGACCAAGAGACCCAGTACTTC. The full variable domain, completed using reference TRBV9 and TRBJ2-5, is DSGVTQTPKHLITATGQRVTLRCSPRSGDLSVYWYQQSLDQGLQFLIQYYNGEERAKGNILERFSAQQFPDLHSELNLSSLELGDSALYFCASSARTSGDQETQYFGPGTRLLVL.

Note on this clonotype: One end of the junction varies from germline; a read error may be responsible. J is TRBJ1-1 and V is TRBV7-9, with 10 nucleotides matching TRBD1. The CDR3 covers 15 residues. The germline CDR1 and CDR2 sequences are SEHNR and FQNEAQ (reference sequence). The CDR3 nucleotides read TGTGCCATCAGCCCTCGTCGGGACAGGGGCACTGAAGCTTTCTTT. Residues: CAISPRRDRGTEAFF.

This clonotype is large. J is TRBJ2-7 and V is TRBV10-2; D not certain. The germline V gene encodes CDR1 WSHSY and CDR2 SAAADI. The CDR3 contains 11 residues. The germline V and J ends were trimmed by 8 bases and 2 bases, with 7 bases remaining between them. The CDR3 nucleotides read TGCGCCAGCGGGTCCCCCTACGAGCAGTACTTC. Protein: CASGSPYEQYF.

Ten or more counts support this clonotype. J is TRBJ1-6 and V is TRBV5-1; weak D call: TRBD1 (6 bases). CDR3 size: 14 residues. CDR1 is SGHRS, CDR2 YFSETQ, per germline. Deletions cut 7 bases from V and 7 bases from J, with 15 bases between. In nucleotides, the CDR3 is TGCGCCAGCGCCCAGGACAGCGGGAATTCACCCCTCCACTTT. It specifies CASAQDSGNSPLHF.

This clonotype was recorded at least ten times. This chain uses TRBV5-1 with TRBJ1-2; maybe TRBD1 (5 bases). This CDR3 is built from 14 residues. Between the trimmed V and J ends, which lost 3 bases and 2 bases, there was a span of 11 bases. Germline V CDR1 and CDR2: SGHRS, YFSETQ. Written as DNA, the CDR3 is TGCGCCAGCAGCTCTGGGACTTACAACTATGGCTACACCTTC. Its translation is CASSSGTYNYGYTF.

The rearrangement uses TRBV7-2 and TRBJ2-5; D might be TRBD2 (6 bases). The CDR3 sequence is 14 residues long. Germline V gene sequence: CDR1 SGHTA, CDR2 FQGNSA. Trimming cost V 2 bases and J 5 bases, with 12 bases left between them. CDR3 nucleotide sequence: TGTGCCAGCAGCTTAAATAGAGCGGGTGAGACCCAGTACTTC. This codes for CASSLNRAGETQYF.

This clonotype was counted many times. This chain links TRBV2 with TRBJ2-7, with a tentative D call TRBD1 (6 bases). The V end was cut by 7 bases, the J end by 2 bases, with 18 bases between. CDR1 and CDR2 (germline): SNHLY, FYNNEI. CDR3 length: 15 residues. CDR3 region: CASTSLDSLPYEQYF. CDR3 nucleotides: TGTGCCAGCACCTCATTGGACAGTCTCCCCTACGAGCAGTACTTC.

This chain connects TRBV10-3 to TRBJ2-2; 9 positions agree with TRBD1. There are 15 residues in the CDR3. V lost 6 bases, J lost 1 base, and 3 bases stayed unmatched. The germline CDR1 and CDR2 sequences are ENHRY and SYGVKD. The CDR3 is CAISPGQGNTGELFF. The CDR3 DNA reads TGTGCCATCAGCCCGGGACAGGGGAACACCGGGGAGCTGTTTTTT.

This clonotype was observed at least ten times. This chain links TRBV6-5 with TRBJ2-1, with 10 positions matching TRBD2. In germline, CDR1 is MNHEY, CDR2 SVGAGI. The V gene end was trimmed by 5 bases and the J gene end by 7 bases; junction bases not matched to a gene: 11. This CDR3 contains 16 residues. The DNA of the CDR3 is TGTGCCAGCAGTAGCGGGGGGGGTATGTTTGTAAATGAGCAGTTCTTC. Its translation is CASSSGGGMFVNEQFF.

The V call is TRBV9, the J call TRBJ1-5, with D possibly TRBD1 on 6 matching bases. CDR1 and CDR2 from the germline V gene are SGDLS and YYNGEE. V was cut by 4 bases and J by 5 bases, with 13 bases left in between. The CDR3 has 14 amino acids. The CDR3 nucleotides read TGTGCCAGCAGCCCCGAGGGGGGTCATCAGCCCCAGCATTTT. Encoded protein: CASSPEGGHQPQHF.

This clonotype was found many times. At one end, the junction sequence differs from germline, possibly due to a read error. The rearrangement uses TRBV7-9 and TRBJ2-7, with D possibly called TRBD1 or TRBD2 (5 bases each). Looked up from germline, CDR1 is SEHNR and CDR2 is FQNEAQ (reference sequence). This CDR3 is 13 amino acids long. The CDR3 is CASSLAGAQAANF. The CDR3, as DNA: TGTGCCAGCAGCTTAGCCGGGGCCCAGGCAGCAAACTTC.

This clonotype was counted many times. DNA for the CDR3: TGTGCCAGCAGCGTCATAACTAGCGGGACCCAGTACTTC. Residues: CASSVITSGTQYF. This chain links TRBV11-1 with TRBJ2-5; 8 bases line up with TRBD2. This CDR3 region has 13 residues. V lost 5 bases, J lost 7 bases, and 6 bases stayed unmatched. Per the germline V gene, CDR1 is SGHAT and CDR2 is FQDESV (reference sequence).

This rearrangement joins TRBV7-8 to TRBJ2-7; D uncertain. Trimming left V 5 bases short and J 2 bases short, with 13 bases between. This CDR3 contains 14 residues. CDR1 is SGHVS and CDR2 is FQNEAQ in the germline V gene. CDR3 sequence: CASSDRQLTYEQYF. The CDR3 coding sequence is TGTGCCAGCAGCGACCGTCAGCTAACCTACGAGCAGTACTTC.